The rows below give T cell receptor beta chains drawn from one sample of a study of blood T cell repertoires in COVID-19. The repertoire was sequenced with immunoSEQ multiplex PCR; TCRdb's copy has only in-frame clones and lacks some. The sample records 220,000 or so clones, roughly four fifths being singletons. The sequenced sample consisted of PBMCs or T cells enriched from blood (not recorded which). Receptors originate from a woman aged 40 to 50 with acute COVID-19. Each CDR3 is given with its conserved first and last residue. Each record gives: J gene, D gene, V gene, clone size, CDR3 DNA, CDR3 protein. A D gene is named only where the DNA matches it firmly. The listing skips clone size in some rows; elsewhere it reads once, few, many or a size class.

>TRBJ1-2|NA|TRBV9|few
TGTGCCAGCAGGGACATAGCCAACCGCTATGGCTACACCTTC
CASRDIANRYGYTF
>TRBJ2-5|TRBD2|TRBV3-1/TRBV3-2|NA
TGTGCCAGCTCCCGGGCGGGACTAGCGGGAGTCCAAGAGACCCAGTACTTC
CASSRAGLAGVQETQYF
>TRBJ2-2|TRBD2|TRBV15|once
TGTGCCACCAGCAGTGGGACTAGCGGGTTGGCCGGGGAGCTGTTTTTT
CATSSGTSGLAGELFF
>TRBJ1-2|NA|TRBV11-2|few
TGTGCCAGCAGCGCCGTGGGTGGGGAGCTAACGAGAGGCTACACCTTC
CASSAVGGELTRGYTF
>TRBJ2-2|TRBD1|TRBV11-3|few
TGTGCCAGCAGCTTGGGACAGGGTCGCACCGGGGAGCTGTTTTTT
CASSLGQGRTGELFF
>TRBJ2-3|NA|TRBV18|once
TGTGCCAGCTCACCACTCCCGATGACAGGGACTAGCACAGATACGCAGTATTTT
CASSPLPMTGTSTDTQYF
>TRBJ1-1|TRBD1|TRBV19|NA
TGTGCCAGTACCTCGGGACAGGGTGTTAGTAGCGCTGAAGCTTTCTTT
CASTSGQGVSSAEAFF
>TRBJ2-7|NA|TRBV5-1|few
TGCGCCAGCAGCTCCAACTACGAGCAGTACTTC
CASSSNYEQYF
>TRBJ1-2|TRBD1|TRBV19|NA
TGTGCCAGTAAACCGGACAGGGGGACAAGGAATGGCTACACCTTC
CASKPDRGTRNGYTF
>TRBJ1-3|TRBD1|TRBV5-1|NA
TGCGCCAGCAGCTTGAACAGGGGGACCCGGAGCTCTGGAAACACCATATATTTT
CASSLNRGTRSSGNTIYF
>TRBJ2-7|NA|TRBV5-1|few
TGCGCCAGCAGCTTGCAGAGGGCACCCTACGAGCAGTACTTC
CASSLQRAPYEQYF
>TRBJ1-2|NA|TRBV18|NA
TGTGCCAGCTCACCAGACAGCGATAACTATGGCTACACCTTC
CASSPDSDNYGYTF
>TRBJ2-1|TRBD2|TRBV7-6|NA
TGTGCCAGCAGCTTAGCCGTCCGGGAGGCCCACAGCTCCTACAATGAGCAGTTCTTC
CASSLAVREAHSSYNEQFF
>TRBJ2-1|NA|TRBV7-3|NA
TGTGCCAGCAGCTTAACGGGGTCTCTCGGGGGTGAGCAGTTCTTC
CASSLTGSLGGEQFF
>TRBJ2-7|NA|TRBV6-1|NA
TGTGCCAGCAGTGAAGCTTACAGGGCCTCCTACGAGCAGTACTTC
CASSEAYRASYEQYF
>TRBJ2-7|TRBD1|TRBV6-5|NA
TGTGCCAGCAGTCCCGGGACAGGGGAATACGAGCAGTACTTC
CASSPGTGEYEQYF
>TRBJ2-7|NA|TRBV23-1|few
TGCGCCAGCAGTCCCGGGGGTTGGGAGCAGTACTTC
CASSPGGWEQYF
>TRBJ1-2|NA|TRBV23-1|few
TGCGCCAGCAGTCATATGGGACTTAACACCTTC
CASSHMGLNTF
>TRBJ2-2|TRBD2|TRBV19|NA
TGTGCCAGTAGTATAGGAGCGGGAGGGGGTCCGACCGGGGAGCTGTTTTTT
CASSIGAGGGPTGELFF
>TRBJ1-5|NA|TRBV3-1/TRBV3-2|few
TGTGCCAGCAGCCGAGGCATCGGTAGCAATCAGCCCCAGCATTTT
CASSRGIGSNQPQHF
>TRBJ1-5|NA|TRBV6-5|NA
TGTGCCAGCCAAACAGGGTGGAATCAGCCCCAGCATTTT
CASQTGWNQPQHF
>TRBJ2-7|NA|TRBV27|NA
TGTGCCAGCAGTTTGAGCCAAAGCTCCTACGAGCAGTACTTC
CASSLSQSSYEQYF
>TRBJ2-3|TRBD2|TRBV11-3|NA
TGTGCCAGCAGCCGAAGACTAGCGGGAGGCATAGATACGCAGTATTTT
CASSRRLAGGIDTQYF
>TRBJ1-1|TRBD1|TRBV19|NA
TGTGCCAGTAGTACAGGGGGCTACACTGAAGCTTTCTTT
CASSTGGYTEAFF
>TRBJ1-4|TRBD1|TRBV3-1/TRBV3-2|NA
TGTGCCAGCAGCCGCGCACAGGGGCGCGCGGGAGAAAAACTGTTTTTT
CASSRAQGRAGEKLFF
>TRBJ2-2|NA|TRBV29-1|few
TGCAGCGCCGTAAAACGGGACAAGAACACCGGGGAGCTGTTTTTT
CSAVKRDKNTGELFF
>TRBJ2-2|NA|TRBV27|NA
TGTGCCAGCAGTCAGACTTACCGAGACAGCTCTGGGGAGCTGTTTTTT
CASSQTYRDSSGELFF
>TRBJ1-4|NA|TRBV11-2|NA
TGTGCCAGCAGGCCTACAGCAACTAATGAAAAACTGTTTTTT
CASRPTATNEKLFF
>TRBJ1-1|NA|TRBV6-4|NA
TGTGCCAGCAGTGAGAGGGGAGGGGACACTGAAGCTTTCTTT
CASSERGGDTEAFF